This T cell receptor beta chain was retrieved from a study of T cell changes during pregnancy in multiple sclerosis. The germline V gene encodes CDR1 SGHDT and CDR2 YYEEEE. The CDR3 loop spans 18 amino acids. The trim removed 4 bases at V and 3 bases at J, leaving 15 bases unmatched. The assay was immunoSEQ multiplex PCR, and TCRdb's table has in-frame clones only and misses some. The sample carries about 61,000 clones, 70% to 90% recorded once. The rearrangement uses TRBV5-6 and TRBJ1-4, with 7 bases fitting TRBD1. This sample comprised peripheral blood, obtained in the first trimester of pregnancy. This TCR was recovered from a female donor with multiple sclerosis, enrolled in a pregnancy study. The CDR3, as DNA: TGTGCCAGCAGCCTTGAGGGACAGTCCTTTTCTTCTAATGAAAAACTGTTTTTT. Amino acids: CASSLEGQSFSSNEKLFF.